This entry describes one T cell receptor (beta chain). What it binds is unknown. These data come from a study of T cell responses to AZD1222 COVID-19 vaccine. The study, taken as a whole, reports: Clonal diversity may have been underestimated, and the donors were mostly white British, with more females than males. Spike-specific TCRs gained breadth and depth after people received two AZD1222 doses. Repertoire collection took place solely once the T cell response had peaked.

In germline, CDR1 is SGHAT, CDR2 FQNNGV. The CDR3 is made up of 15 amino acids. After removal of 3 bases from V and 3 bases from J, the junction contained 6 bases not matched to a gene. Sequencing was performed with immunoSEQ multiplex PCR; in TCRdb, only in-frame clones are kept and a portion is missing. This sample has over 150,000 clones; just over 85% occur once, and the top ten carry under 14%. The chain recombines TRBV11-2 with TRBJ2-7; 9 nucleotides line up with TRBD1. The clonotype was recovered from an adult who received the AZD1222 COVID-19 vaccine. The specimen was peripheral blood, collected 28 days after the second AZD1222 dose. The CDR3 here is CASSFWSGQGYEQYF. The CDR3 bases are TGTGCCAGCAGCTTTTGGTCGGGACAGGGCTACGAGCAGTACTTC. The complete variable domain, with remaining parts taken from reference TRBV11-2 and TRBJ2-7, reads EAGVAQSPRYKIIEKRQSVAFWCNPISGHATLYWYQQILGQGPKLLIQFQNNGVVDDSQLPKDRFSAERLKGVDSTLKIQPAKLEDSAVYLCASSFWSGQGYEQYFGPGTRLTVT.